The rows below give T cell receptor beta chains drawn from one sample of a study of blood T cell repertoires in COVID-19. Sequencing was performed with immunoSEQ multiplex PCR; in TCRdb, only in-frame clones are kept and a portion is missing. This table holds 150,000 to 200,000 clones, 82% found once. Sequencing input: PBMCs or T cells enriched from blood (not recorded which). The receptor set was obtained from a woman aged 60 to 75 with acute COVID-19. The CDR3 runs from the conserved cysteine through the conserved F or W. D genes are given only for firm matches. Not all rows give a size; the values are once, few, many and, for expanded clones, a class.

cdr3_length	d_call	j_call	v_call	clone_size	cdr3_aa	cdr3_nt
17	TRBD1	TRBJ2-7	TRBV12-5	-	CASGLYPSGTGTYEQYF	TGTGCTAGTGGTTTGTACCCCTCCGGGACAGGGACGTACGAGCAGTACTTC
11	-	TRBJ2-7	TRBV20-1	-	CSASDSYEQYF	TGCAGTGCCAGCGACAGCTACGAGCAGTACTTC
18	TRBD1	TRBJ2-6	TRBV3-1/TRBV3-2	-	CASSQFRTGGLGANVLTF	TGTGCCAGCAGCCAGTTTAGGACAGGGGGACTTGGGGCCAACGTCCTGACTTTC
14	-	TRBJ1-4	TRBV4-1	-	CASSPRGANEKLFF	TGCGCCAGCAGCCCTAGAGGAGCTAATGAAAAACTGTTTTTT
12	-	TRBJ2-3	TRBV10-1	-	CASSGGADTQYF	TGCGCCAGCAGCGGGGGAGCAGATACGCAGTATTTT
13	TRBD1	TRBJ1-5	TRBV29-1	-	CSVEGTGGQPQHF	TGCAGCGTTGAAGGGACAGGGGGGCAGCCCCAGCATTTT
16	-	TRBJ1-2	TRBV27	-	CASSLGLDRTNYGYTF	TGTGCCAGCAGTTTAGGCTTAGACAGAACTAACTATGGCTACACCTTC
13	-	TRBJ2-7	TRBV7-2	once	CASSFFAVAEQYF	TGTGCCAGCAGCTTTTTTGCGGTCGCCGAGCAGTACTTC
14	TRBD2	TRBJ2-7	TRBV6-5	-	CASSYSSGSTEQYF	TGTGCCAGCAGTTACTCTAGCGGGAGTACCGAGCAGTACTTC
14	TRBD2	TRBJ2-5	TRBV5-5	-	CASSHAGGSETQYF	TGTGCCAGCAGCCACGCCGGGGGGTCGGAGACCCAGTACTTC
15	-	TRBJ1-5	TRBV19	-	CASSLEGDGNQPQHF	TGTGCCAGTAGCTTAGAGGGTGATGGCAATCAGCCCCAGCATTTT
13	TRBD2	TRBJ2-1	TRBV30	-	CARGLAGGYEQFF	TGTGCCAGGGGACTAGCGGGAGGGTATGAGCAGTTCTTC
13	-	TRBJ2-2	TRBV2	-	CASTKRSTGELFF	TGTGCCAGCACCAAACGGTCCACCGGGGAGCTGTTTTTT
15	-	TRBJ1-2	TRBV7-2	-	CASSLPRAGVYGYTF	TGTGCCAGCAGCCTACCGCGGGCCGGGGTCTATGGCTACACCTTC
15	TRBD1	TRBJ1-6	TRBV7-2	-	CASSPIQGPNSPLHF	TGTGCCAGCAGCCCCATACAGGGGCCTAATTCACCCCTCCACTTT
16	TRBD1	TRBJ2-3	TRBV5-6	-	CASSLETGGRWDTQYF	TGTGCCAGCAGCTTGGAAACAGGGGGACGGTGGGATACGCAGTATTTT
14	-	TRBJ1-1	TRBV19	-	CASSPGGRGTEAFF	TGTGCCAGTAGCCCCGGGGGACGAGGCACTGAAGCTTTCTTT
17	-	TRBJ1-4	TRBV19	-	CASNPQPEFPTNEKLFF	TGTGCCAGTAACCCTCAACCGGAGTTTCCAACTAATGAAAAACTGTTTTTT
17	TRBD2	TRBJ2-5	TRBV4-2	-	CASSQDGLAGVRETQYF	TGTGCCAGCAGCCAAGATGGGCTAGCGGGAGTCCGAGAGACCCAGTACTTC
15	TRBD2	TRBJ2-3	TRBV11-2	-	CASSWASGGTDTQYF	TGTGCCAGCAGCTGGGCTAGCGGAGGCACAGATACGCAGTATTTT
15	TRBD2	TRBJ2-3	TRBV30	-	CAWSVRSGGGDTQYF	TGTGCCTGGAGTGTACGCAGCGGGGGGGGAGATACGCAGTATTTT
15	TRBD1	TRBJ1-6	TRBV6-5	-	CASTRTGGVGSPLHF	TGTGCCAGCACCAGGACAGGGGGAGTCGGATCACCCCTCCACTTT
11	TRBD1	TRBJ1-2	TRBV30	-	CASDRGSGYTF	TGTGCCTCCGACAGGGGTTCTGGCTACACCTTC
17	-	TRBJ1-3	TRBV9	-	CASSVSLGGGSGNTIYF	TGTGCCAGCAGCGTATCACTAGGGGGTGGTTCAGGAAACACCATATATTTT
13	TRBD1	TRBJ2-2	TRBV12-5	-	CASGLGGNGELFF	TGTGCTAGTGGTTTAGGGGGCAACGGGGAGCTGTTTTTT
14	TRBD2	TRBJ2-1	TRBV19	few	CASLGGSSYNEQFF	TGTGCCAGCCTGGGCGGGAGCTCCTACAATGAGCAGTTCTTC
13	-	TRBJ1-1	TRBV12-3/TRBV12-4	-	CASIRLENTEAFF	TGTGCCAGCATCAGACTAGAGAACACTGAAGCTTTCTTT
14	TRBD1	TRBJ2-7	TRBV18	-	CASSPPTGIHEQYF	TGTGCCAGCTCACCACCGACAGGGATCCACGAGCAGTACTTC
16	-	TRBJ2-2	TRBV7-9	once	CASSLGAGLNTGELFF	TGTGCCAGCAGCTTAGGAGCAGGCCTAAACACCGGGGAGCTGTTTTTT
17	-	TRBJ1-4	TRBV19	once	CASSIYPGEATNEKLFF	TGTGCCAGTAGTATTTATCCAGGGGAAGCAACTAATGAAAAACTGTTTTTT
15	TRBD1	TRBJ1-4	TRBV7-9	-	CASSAPGGGGEKLFF	TGTGCCAGCAGCGCCCCAGGGGGTGGAGGTGAAAAACTGTTTTTT
16	TRBD2	TRBJ2-4	TRBV27	-	CASSSVGGREWRIQYF	TGTGCCAGCAGTTCAGTTGGGGGGAGGGAGTGGCGCATTCAGTACTTC
16	-	TRBJ1-1	TRBV11-2	-	CASSLLPTGRNTEAFF	TGTGCCAGCAGCTTACTCCCAACAGGGAGGAACACTGAAGCTTTCTTT
16	TRBD1	TRBJ1-1	TRBV5-1	-	CASSLVSPTGGTEAFF	TGCGCCAGCAGCTTGGTAAGCCCGACAGGGGGCACTGAAGCTTTCTTT
15	TRBD1	TRBJ1-2	TRBV19	-	CASSIGGQFNYGYTF	TGTGCCAGTAGTATTGGGGGACAGTTTAACTATGGCTACACCTTC
13	-	TRBJ2-3	TRBV9	-	CASSVAHTDTQYF	TGTGCCAGCAGCGTAGCCCACACAGATACGCAGTATTTT
17	-	TRBJ1-5	TRBV19	-	CASSISVVGGRNQPQHF	TGTGCCAGTAGTATATCTGTGGTAGGGGGACGGAATCAGCCCCAGCATTTT
12	-	TRBJ1-2	TRBV12-3/TRBV12-4	many	CASSTGYGGYTF	TGTGCCAGCAGTACAGGGTACGGTGGCTACACCTTC
15	-	TRBJ2-1	TRBV5-1	-	CASSLDGDSRNEQFF	TGCGCCAGCAGCTTGGATGGGGACTCCCGAAATGAGCAGTTCTTC
13	-	TRBJ2-2	TRBV12-3/TRBV12-4	-	CPAGGKDAGELFF	TGTCCCGCCGGCGGAAAAGACGCCGGGGAGCTGTTTTTT
14	TRBD2	TRBJ2-7	TRBV7-9	-	CASGPSGSRYEQYF	TGTGCCAGCGGACCTAGCGGGAGCCGGTACGAGCAGTACTTC
16	-	TRBJ1-2	TRBV3-1/TRBV3-2	-	CASSQVGSRYLDGYTF	TGTGCCAGCAGCCAAGTTGGTTCGCGGTATCTAGATGGCTACACCTTC
12	TRBD1	TRBJ2-7	TRBV2	-	CASRPTGEEQYF	TGTGCCAGCAGGCCTACAGGGGAAGAGCAGTACTTC
13	TRBD1	TRBJ1-1	TRBV12-3/TRBV12-4	-	CASSLGRGLGAFF	TGTGCCAGCAGTTTGGGCAGGGGGCTAGGAGCTTTCTTT
18	TRBD1	TRBJ2-2	TRBV23-1	once	CASSQSWGDRHCTGELFF	TGCGCCAGCAGTCAATCGTGGGGGGACAGGCATTGTACCGGGGAGCTGTTTTTT
13	-	TRBJ1-5	TRBV29-1	-	CSVGEGSNQPQHF	TGCAGCGTTGGGGAGGGTAGCAATCAGCCCCAGCATTTT
13	-	TRBJ1-1	TRBV27	-	CASSSSGEVEAFF	TGTGCCAGCAGTTCCTCGGGAGAAGTTGAAGCTTTCTTT
14	-	TRBJ1-6	TRBV19	once	CASSGGDYNSPLHF	TGTGCCAGTAGTGGAGGGGATTATAATTCACCCCTCCACTTT
13	-	TRBJ2-7	TRBV6-6	once	CASSFSSDYEQYF	TGTGCCAGCAGTTTCTCTTCAGACTACGAGCAGTACTTC
15	-	TRBJ2-5	TRBV28	-	CASSFPSPQGETQYF	TGTGCCAGCAGTTTTCCGTCCCCTCAGGGGGAGACCCAGTACTTC
15	-	TRBJ2-1	TRBV19	-	CASRVTRKSYNEQFF	TGTGCCAGTAGGGTAACGAGGAAGTCCTACAATGAGCAGTTCTTC
14	-	TRBJ1-4	TRBV3-1/TRBV3-2	-	CASSQSGFNEKLFF	TGTGCCAGCAGCCAATCGGGGTTTAATGAAAAACTGTTTTTT
15	-	TRBJ2-6	TRBV27	-	CASSDTYSGANVLTF	TGTGCCAGCTCGGACACATACTCTGGGGCCAACGTCCTGACTTTC
11	-	TRBJ2-1	TRBV12-3/TRBV12-4	-	CASSLRGEQFF	TGTGCCAGCAGTCTCAGGGGTGAGCAGTTCTTC
19	-	TRBJ2-1	TRBV7-6	-	CASSLLYAPGVSIYNEQFF	TGTGCCAGCAGCTTATTATACGCCCCCGGGGTGAGCATTTACAATGAGCAGTTCTTC
16	-	TRBJ2-3	TRBV18	-	CASSNRFDGGTDTQYF	TGTGCCAGCTCGAATCGATTTGACGGGGGCACAGATACGCAGTATTTT
14	-	TRBJ2-3	TRBV24-1	once	CATSDLGGTDTQYF	TGTGCCACCAGTGATTTGGGGGGGACAGATACGCAGTATTTT
13	TRBD1	TRBJ1-2	TRBV12-3/TRBV12-4	-	CASSLRGIYGYTF	TGTGCCAGCAGCCTCAGGGGGATCTATGGCTACACCTTC
15	TRBD1	TRBJ2-3	TRBV18	-	CASSLGTGTGDTQYF	TGTGCCAGCTCACTCGGTACAGGGACAGGAGATACGCAGTATTTT